These 20 T cell receptor beta chains originate from one sample sequenced in a study of blood T cells in healthy people across ages (dated by TCRdb to between 2015 and 2016). The library came from 5' RACE. This sample was sequenced with an Illumina HiSeq 2500. A second PCR of roughly 7 to 11 cycles was performed with a sample-barcoded 5' primer and a J-beta primer mix. Starting from the raw public reads, TCRdb applied fastp trimming at Q25, assembled clones with MiXCR and retained in-frame beta chains. Duplicate CDR3 protein sequences are folded into a single record with the most common DNA and genes. Present in this sample are nearly 800,000 distinct CDR3 sequences, more than 20% of which were seen just once. The top ten clonotypes cover around 3.6% of the sample. These data also featured in a second study, about T cells of mothers and their children.

The specimen was blood. These receptor sequences come from a boy younger than 18 in good health.

V and J are TRBV20-1 and TRBJ2-1, with 10 bases identical to TRBD2. CDR3 size: 16 residues. Losses at the gene ends were 1 base for V and 5 bases for J; bases not matched to a gene: 8. Germline CDR1 DFQATT, CDR2 SNEGSKA (reference sequence). CDR3 nucleotide sequence: TGCAGTGCTAGAGTTGCCGCTAGCGGGAGCGACAATGAGCAGTTCTTC. This gives the protein CSARVAASGSDNEQFF.

CDR3 in amino acids: CASSSPTGLITDTQYF. CDR3 nucleotide sequence: TGTGCCAGCAGCTCCCCGACAGGGCTGATCACAGATACGCAGTATTTT. V usage is TRBV7-9 and J usage is TRBJ2-3, with 7 bases matching TRBD1. This CDR3 is built from 16 residues. Germline CDR1 is SEHNR and CDR2 is FQNEAQ (reference sequence). Losses at the gene ends were 4 bases for V and 2 bases for J; bases not matched to a gene: 9.

This clonotype was seen a few times. The genes are TRBV6-2 or TRBV6-3 and TRBJ1-4; D is undetermined. Between the trimmed V and J ends, which lost 2 bases and 5 bases, there was a span of 9 bases. Germline CDR1 is MNHEY and CDR2 is SVGEGT. CDR3 length: 14 residues. The CDR3 reads CASSYAAPNEKLFF. As DNA, the CDR3 is TGTGCCAGCAGTTACGCAGCACCAAATGAAAAACTGTTTTTT.

Concerning this clonotype itself: A clone one base away is much larger, so this may be a read error. The chain has TRBV29-1 and TRBJ2-5; a possible D gene is TRBD2 (5 bases). CDR1 SQVTM and CDR2 ANQGSEA come from the germline V gene. V was cut by 7 bases and J by 7 bases, with 19 bases left in between. The CDR3 runs to 13 residues. CDR3 sequence (DNA): TGCAGCGCCATAAAACGGGGAACGGGGACCCAGTACTTC. This translates into CSAIKRGTGTQYF.

J is TRBJ2-5 and V is TRBV3-1, with 10 bases aligning to TRBD2. Germline CDR1 LGHDT, CDR2 YNNKEL (reference sequence). This CDR3 is 14 amino acids long. J gave up 11 bases and V 0 bases, and 6 bases lay outside the gene matches. The CDR3 here is CASSQDSLAGEQYF. As DNA, the CDR3 is TGTGCCAGCAGCCAAGATTCGCTAGCGGGGGAGCAGTACTTC.

This clonotype came up a few times. The chain employs TRBV7-2 and TRBJ1-2; possibly TRBD1 for D (5 bases). The V gene lost 8 bases and the J gene lost 4 bases, with 17 bases spanning the gap. CDR1 is SGHTA, CDR2 FQGNSA, per germline. The CDR3 sequence is 14 residues long. The CDR3 DNA follows: TGTGCCAGCGTGGGGCAGCTTGGCTTCTATGGCTACACCTTC. Translation: CASVGQLGFYGYTF.

Only a few counts were recorded for this clonotype. The V call is TRBV23-1, the J call TRBJ1-2; 8 nucleotides align to TRBD1. TRBV23-1 is an ORF, and what it does is uncertain. Trimming cost V 0 bases and J 8 bases; bases outside gene matches: 11. The CDR3 runs to 16 residues. This CDR3 reads CASSQSGTGPRWGYTF. The CDR3 DNA reads TGCGCCAGCAGTCAATCAGGGACAGGTCCCCGTTGGGGCTACACCTTC.

This clonotype was recorded a few times. The gene calls are TRBV6-6 and TRBJ1-2, with D possibly being TRBD1 (5 bases). With 6 bases removed from V and 1 base from J, the gap between germline ends came to 18 bases. In germline, CDR1 is MNHNY, CDR2 SVGAGI (reference sequence). The CDR3 totals 16 residues. CDR3 in DNA: TGTGCCAGCAGCCTTTTTCCCGGGACGGGTAACTATGGCTACACCTTC. Amino acid sequence: CASSLFPGTGNYGYTF.

V is TRBV4-1 and J is TRBJ2-5, with 10 bases lining up with TRBD2. The DNA end is more similar to TRBJ2-1, so the J call may be wrong. Germline CDR1 is MGHRA and CDR2 is YSYEKL. CDR3 length: 15 amino acids. The CDR3 region has the DNA TGCGCCAGCAGCCAGGCTAGCGGGAGCATCAATGAGCAGTTCTTC. The encoded protein is CASSQASGSINEQFF.

This CDR3 is CASYGQGGNQPQHF. CDR3 bases: TGTGCCAGTTACGGACAGGGGGGCAATCAGCCCCAGCATTTT. The chain uses TRBV28 and TRBJ1-5; 10 positions agree with TRBD1. Trimming at V came to 9 bases and at J to 2 bases, leaving 4 bases not matched to a gene. The CDR3 loop spans 14 amino acids. The V gene's germline CDR1 is MDHEN and CDR2 SYDVKM.

This clonotype has more than one count but fewer than ten. One junction end does not reproduce the germline sequence, and a read error may be involved. The gene calls are TRBV6-5 and TRBJ2-7; 10 bases align to TRBD1. The CDR3 runs to 14 residues. CDR1 MNHEY and CDR2 SVGAGI come from the germline V gene. CDR3 bases: TGTGCCAGCAGTAAGGGACAGGGGTCCTGCGAGCAGTACTTC. Translating gives CASSKGQGSCEQYF.

There are a few counts of this clonotype. The chain joins TRBV29-1 to TRBJ2-3; 7 bases match TRBD1. This CDR3 has 15 residues. Germline CDR1 is SQVTM and CDR2 is ANQGSEA. Trimming at V came to 0 bases and at J to 5 bases, leaving 8 bases not matched to a gene. CDR3 bases: TGCAGCGTTGAAGATTCGCAGGGGGTAGGAGATACGCAGTATTTT. Translation gives CSVEDSQGVGDTQYF.

Only a few counts were recorded for this clonotype. The chain has TRBV24-1 and TRBJ1-1; D is ambiguous. This CDR3 contains 13 residues. Germline V lookup: CDR1 KGHDR, CDR2 SFDVKD. V dropped 3 bases and J dropped 0 bases, with 4 bases sitting between them. CDR3 coding DNA: TGTGCCACCAGTGATACAGTGAACACTGAAGCTTTCTTT. Amino acids: CATSDTVNTEAFF.

This clonotype was seen only a few times. The CDR3 spells CASSWTSGAPSSYNEQFF. The CDR3 DNA reads as TGTGCCAGCAGCTGGACTAGCGGGGCTCCCAGCTCCTACAATGAGCAGTTCTTC. The chain joins TRBV5-6 to TRBJ2-1; 12 bases align to TRBD2. With 3 bases clipped from V and 0 bases from J, the junction kept 7 bases outside the gene matches. The CDR3 runs to 18 residues. In germline, CDR1 is SGHDT, CDR2 YYEEEE.

The chain uses TRBV20-1 and TRBJ1-5; the D gene is possibly TRBD1 (6 bases). This CDR3 has 15 residues. Germline V CDR1 and CDR2: DFQATT, SNEGSKA (reference sequence). Trimming removed 3 bases from V and 0 bases from J, with 12 bases in between. CDR3 DNA sequence: TGCAGTGCTAGCGCAGGGGCTCCTAGCAATCAGCCCCAGCATTTT. Protein sequence: CSASAGAPSNQPQHF.

This clonotype turned up a few times. Here the CDR3 reads CASTQFQGAFLSNEQFF. In DNA form, the CDR3 reads TGTGCCAGTACTCAGTTCCAGGGGGCCTTCCTTTCTAATGAGCAGTTCTTC. V usage is TRBV12-3 or TRBV12-4 and J usage is TRBJ2-1, with 8 bases identical to TRBD1. The CDR3 consists of 17 residues. V shed 9 bases, J shed 7 bases, and the junction held 20 bases outside the gene matches.

Regarding this clonotype: Since the CDR3 does not end with the conserved phenylalanine or tryptophan, this likely comes from a read error. J is TRBJ2-5 and V is TRBV7-9; weak D call: TRBD1 (6 bases). The end of the DNA is better explained by TRBJ2-7, so the J call may be wrong. This CDR3 is 14 amino acids long. CDR1 and CDR2 from the germline V gene are SEHNR and FQNEAQ (reference sequence). In DNA form, the CDR3 reads TGTGCCAGCAGCCCCCAGGGGCAACCCTACGAGCAGTACCTC. It encodes CASSPQGQPYEQYL.

The genes are TRBV7-2 and TRBJ1-2; D gene ambiguous. The CDR3 is 13 amino acids. Germline-derived CDR1 and CDR2 are SGHTA and FQGNSA. V was pared by 2 bases and J by 8 bases, with 12 bases between. As DNA, the CDR3 is TGTGCCAGCAGCTTAATCGCCGAGGGCGGCTACACCTTC. This codes for CASSLIAEGGYTF.

The chain combines TRBV7-9 with TRBJ2-5, with TRBD1 matching over 7 bases. The CDR3 has 14 residues. Per the germline V gene, CDR1 is SEHNR and CDR2 is FQNEAQ (reference sequence). V was pared by 5 bases and J by 5 bases, with 8 bases of the junction left unmatched. The CDR3 loop is CASSRKGAGETQYF. Written as DNA, the CDR3 is TGTGCCAGCAGCCGGAAGGGGGCTGGTGAGACCCAGTACTTC.

This clonotype has more than one count but fewer than ten. The CDR3 nucleotides are TGTGCCAGCAGTTCCACCGGACGGGGGGCTACCGGGGAGCTGTTTTTT. It yields the protein CASSSTGRGATGELFF. The chain employs TRBV28 and TRBJ2-2; D is possibly TRBD2 (7 bases). Germline V CDR1 and CDR2: MDHEN, SYDVKM. V was trimmed by 4 bases and J by 5 bases, leaving 17 bases between them. There are 16 residues in the CDR3.